These 15 T cell receptor beta chains were sequenced from one sample in a study of T cell repertoires in cytomegalovirus infection. MiXCR, applied by TCRdb to the reads, yields one record per CDR3 protein. The table shows a few hundred thousand distinct CDR3 sequences, with approximately 14% occurring only once. The source material was PBMCs. These receptors originate from a human donor in good health (CMV status not recorded). Some clones in this sample may be carry-over from other donors' samples.

The CDR3 here is CASSLRLDQETQYF. DNA of the CDR3: TGTGCCAGCAGCCTCCGACTAGACCAAGAGACCCAGTACTTC. This chain uses TRBV7-9 with TRBJ2-5; perhaps TRBD2 as D (6 bases). The length of the CDR3 is 14 residues. V was shortened by 5 bases and J by 0 bases, with 10 bases between the two germline ends. Per germline, CDR1 SEHNR and CDR2 FQNEAQ (reference sequence). Looking up the rest from reference TRBV7-9 and TRBJ2-5 gives the full variable domain: DTGVSQNPRHKITKRGQNVTFRCDPISEHNRLYWYRQTLGQGPEFLTYFQNEAQLEKSRLLSDRFSAERPKGSFSTLEIQRTEQGDSAMYLCASSLRLDQETQYFGPGTRLLVL.

This sequence joins TRBV29-1 and TRBJ2-7, with D possibly being TRBD1 or TRBD2 (5 bases each). Germline V gives CDR1 SQVTM, CDR2 ANQGSEA. The CDR3 has 12 residues. Trimming shortened V by 3 bases and J by 5 bases, and 11 bases separated the two germline ends. CDR3 sequence: CSVDSGTDEQYF. The CDR3 DNA sequence: TGCAGCGTTGATTCAGGGACCGACGAGCAGTACTTC.

This clonotype was counted ten times or more. The rearrangement links TRBV28 to TRBJ1-1; D not resolved. The V end lost 5 bases, the J end lost 6 bases, and 10 bases lay between the germline ends. This CDR3 comprises 12 residues. The germline gives CDR1 MDHEN, CDR2 SYDVKM. CDR3 sequence: CASSITYPEAFF. CDR3 DNA: TGTGCCAGCAGTATAACATATCCTGAAGCTTTCTTT.

This clonotype has more than one count but fewer than ten. The chain links TRBV29-1 to TRBJ2-5; 9 nucleotides agree with TRBD1. Germline V gives CDR1 SQVTM, CDR2 ANQGSEA. J lost 5 bases, V lost 7 bases, and 5 bases had no gene match. This CDR3 contains 12 residues. In DNA, the CDR3 is TGCAGCGCCGTACAGGGGGCTGAGACCCAGTACTTC. It specifies CSAVQGAETQYF.

The chain carries TRBV7-9 and TRBJ2-1, with 7 bases that match TRBD2. The V segment lost 7 bases and the J segment 6 bases; nucleotides outside the gene matches: 18. This CDR3 comprises 17 residues. Germline values: CDR1 SEHNR, CDR2 FQNEAQ (reference sequence). This CDR3 reads CASTLQLREGGGNEQFF. The CDR3, as DNA: TGTGCCAGCACCCTTCAACTCAGGGAGGGAGGTGGCAATGAGCAGTTCTTC.

This sequence joins TRBV15 and TRBJ1-4, with no clear D. V lost 0 bases, J lost 6 bases, and 20 bases lay in between. Germline CDR1 and CDR2: LNHNV and YYDKDF (reference sequence). This CDR3 region has 18 residues. The CDR3 coding sequence is TGTGCCACCAGCAGAGAAGTGCGGCGGTCGGGCCGGGATGAAAAACTGTTTTTT. Amino acid sequence: CATSREVRRSGRDEKLFF.

There are a few counts of this clonotype. The V and J genes are TRBV5-5 and TRBJ2-1; D unresolved. The V gene's germline CDR1 is SGHKS and CDR2 YYEKEE (reference sequence). CDR3 length equals 13 residues. Trimming stripped 1 base from V and 8 bases from J, with 10 bases between. The CDR3 sequence: CASSLNLPHEQFF. The CDR3 coding sequence is TGTGCCAGCAGCTTGAATTTGCCACATGAGCAGTTCTTC.

This clonotype was recorded at least ten times. V is TRBV7-2 and J is TRBJ1-5; no firm D call. Germline V gene sequence: CDR1 SGHTA, CDR2 FQGNSA. This CDR3 spans 13 amino acids. Trimming took 3 bases from V and 6 from J, leaving 9 bases between them. This CDR3 reads CASSLDPAQPQHF. CDR3 coding DNA: TGTGCCAGCAGCTTGGACCCCGCTCAGCCCCAGCATTTT.

This clonotype was detected many times. V and J are TRBV6-5 and TRBJ2-7; no definite D call. CDR3 size: 14 residues. Germline assignment: CDR1 MNHEY and CDR2 SVGAGI. Trimming removed 2 bases at V and 3 bases at J, with 11 bases between. Here the CDR3 DNA reads TGTGCCAGCAGTTACGGGATGTCAATCTACGAGCAGTACTTC. Protein sequence: CASSYGMSIYEQYF.

The J gene is TRBJ2-1, the V gene TRBV20-1; 10 bases match TRBD2. The germline CDR1 and CDR2 sequences are DFQATT and SNEGSKA (reference sequence). This CDR3 comprises 13 residues. The junction had 4 bases not matched to a gene; V was cut back by 5 bases and J by 6 bases. CDR3 nucleotide sequence: TGCAGTGCTTCTAGCGGGAGTTCCAATGAGCAGTTCTTC. It yields the protein CSASSGSSNEQFF.

V usage is TRBV5-4 and J usage is TRBJ2-7; perhaps TRBD1 as D (7 bases). Per the germline V gene, CDR1 is SGHNT and CDR2 is YYREEE (reference sequence). The germline V and J ends were trimmed by 2 bases and 4 bases, with 19 bases remaining between them. The length of the CDR3 is 16 residues. This CDR3 reads CASSFLTGRIPYEQYF. CDR3 bases: TGTGCCAGCAGCTTCCTGACAGGGAGGATCCCTTACGAGCAGTACTTC.

This clonotype was counted between two and nine times. The CDR3 DNA reads TGCAGTGCTAGAGAAGAGGCAAGAAACTATGGCTACACCTTC. Its translation is CSAREEARNYGYTF. The chain joins TRBV20-1 to TRBJ1-2; D call uncertain. CDR1 DFQATT and CDR2 SNEGSKA come from the germline V gene (reference sequence). The CDR3 is 14 residues long. Trimming removed 0 bases at V and 2 bases at J, with 10 bases between.

This clonotype was counted many times. The chain couples TRBV19 to TRBJ2-3, with 9 bases aligning to TRBD1. The V segment lost 4 bases and the J segment 4 bases; nucleotides outside the gene matches: 3. This CDR3 spans 14 amino acids. Germline loops: CDR1 LNHDA, CDR2 SQIVND (reference sequence). The CDR3 protein is CASSNRGPPDTQYF. The CDR3 coding sequence is TGTGCCAGTAGTAACAGGGGGCCCCCAGATACGCAGTATTTT.

This clonotype was seen more than once but under ten times. The gene calls are TRBV13 and TRBJ1-3; possible D gene TRBD1, 6 bases. V was pared by 4 bases and J by 0 bases, with 10 bases between. Per the germline V gene, CDR1 is PRHDT and CDR2 is FYEKMQ (reference sequence). This CDR3 contains 15 residues. CDR3 bases: TGTGCCAGCAGCTCGAGGGACACCTCTGGAAACACCATATATTTT. It encodes CASSSRDTSGNTIYF.

The chain is built from TRBV4-1 and TRBJ1-1; weak D call: TRBD1 (5 bases). V lost 4 bases to trimming and J lost 2 bases, with 14 bases between them. The CDR3 is 15 residues long. Germline-derived CDR1 and CDR2 are MGHRA and YSYEKL. DNA of the CDR3: TGCGCCAGCAGCCCCACCCCAGGGCCCAACACTGAAGCTTTCTTT. It specifies CASSPTPGPNTEAFF.